The sequence of this T cell receptor beta chain was determined in a study of shared clonotypes between healthy human individuals. Findings and caveats of the study: Roughly 5.3% of naive CD4 clonotypes were common to a few donors. Relative to their counterparts shared across all four donors, non-shared clonotypes exhibited diminished generation probabilities. Rarefaction indicated that sorted-subset sequencing remained incomplete although depth was large.

Researchers divided each subset's genomic DNA evenly across several immunoSEQ plates. Sequencing was performed with immunoSEQ multiplex PCR; in TCRdb, only in-frame clones are kept and a portion is missing. The top ten clones hold approximately 1.5% of a sample with 950,000 to 1,300,000 clones, 75% of them seen once. Turning to this clone: Its specificity is not known.

The CDR3 has 14 amino acids. Deletions cut 0 bases from V and 3 bases from J, with 9 bases between. CDR1 and CDR2 (germline): SEHNR, FQNEAQ (reference sequence). Sequencing was performed on memory CD4+ T cells sorted from blood. Subset here: CD45RA-negative fraction. The chain carries TRBV7-9 and TRBJ2-7, with unresolved D. This receptor was taken from a man between 18 and 35 years old in good health. CDR3 sequence: CASSLAAQSYEQYF. In nucleotides, the CDR3 is TGTGCCAGCAGCTTAGCCGCCCAGAGCTACGAGCAGTACTTC.